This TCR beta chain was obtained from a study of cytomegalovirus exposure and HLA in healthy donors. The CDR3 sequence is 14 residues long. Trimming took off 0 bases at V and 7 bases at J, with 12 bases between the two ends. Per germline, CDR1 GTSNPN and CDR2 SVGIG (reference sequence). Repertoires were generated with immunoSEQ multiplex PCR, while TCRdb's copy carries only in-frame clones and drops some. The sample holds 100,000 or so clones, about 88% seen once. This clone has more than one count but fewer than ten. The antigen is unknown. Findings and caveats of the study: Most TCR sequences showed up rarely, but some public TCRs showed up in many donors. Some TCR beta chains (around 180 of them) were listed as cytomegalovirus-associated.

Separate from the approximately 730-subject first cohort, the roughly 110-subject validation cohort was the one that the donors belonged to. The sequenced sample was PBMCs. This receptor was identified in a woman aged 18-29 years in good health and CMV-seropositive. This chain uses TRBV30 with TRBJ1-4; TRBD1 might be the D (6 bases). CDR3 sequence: CAWSVRQGREKLFF. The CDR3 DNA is TGTGCCTGGAGTGTACGGCAGGGGCGTGAAAAACTGTTTTTT.